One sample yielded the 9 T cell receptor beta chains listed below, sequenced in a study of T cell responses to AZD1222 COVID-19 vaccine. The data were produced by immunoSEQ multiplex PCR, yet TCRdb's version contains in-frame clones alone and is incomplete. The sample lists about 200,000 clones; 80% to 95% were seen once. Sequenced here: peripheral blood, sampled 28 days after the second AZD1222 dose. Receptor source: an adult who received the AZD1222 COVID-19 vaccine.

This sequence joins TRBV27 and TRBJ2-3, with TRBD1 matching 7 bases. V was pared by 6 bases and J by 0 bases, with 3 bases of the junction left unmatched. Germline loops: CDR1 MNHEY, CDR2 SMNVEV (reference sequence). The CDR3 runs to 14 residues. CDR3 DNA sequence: TGTGCCAGCAGGGGGACAGCTAGCACAGATACGCAGTATTTT. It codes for CASRGTASTDTQYF.

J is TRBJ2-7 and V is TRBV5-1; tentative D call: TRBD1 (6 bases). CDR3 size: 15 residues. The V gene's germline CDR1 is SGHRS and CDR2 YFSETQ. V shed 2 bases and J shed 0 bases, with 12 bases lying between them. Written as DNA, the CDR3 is TGCGCCAGCAGCTTACAGGGACACCTCTCCTACGAGCAGTACTTC. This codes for CASSLQGHLSYEQYF.

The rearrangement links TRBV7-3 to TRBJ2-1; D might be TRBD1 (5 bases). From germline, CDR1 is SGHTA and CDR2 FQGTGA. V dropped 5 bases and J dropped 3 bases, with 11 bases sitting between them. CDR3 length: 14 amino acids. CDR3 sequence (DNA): TGTGCCAGCAGCCCAAGCAGGGACTACAATGAGCAGTTCTTC. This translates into CASSPSRDYNEQFF.

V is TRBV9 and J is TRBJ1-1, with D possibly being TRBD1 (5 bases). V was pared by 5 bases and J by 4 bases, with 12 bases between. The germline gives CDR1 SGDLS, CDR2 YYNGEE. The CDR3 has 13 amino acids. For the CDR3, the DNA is TGTGCCAGCAGTTCCGGGGGACCCACTGAAGCTTTCTTT. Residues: CASSSGGPTEAFF. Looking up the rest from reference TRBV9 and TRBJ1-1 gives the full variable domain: DSGVTQTPKHLITATGQRVTLRCSPRSGDLSVYWYQQSLDQGLQFLIQYYNGEERAKGNILERFSAQQFPDLHSELNLSSLELGDSALYFCASSSGGPTEAFFGQGTRLTVV.

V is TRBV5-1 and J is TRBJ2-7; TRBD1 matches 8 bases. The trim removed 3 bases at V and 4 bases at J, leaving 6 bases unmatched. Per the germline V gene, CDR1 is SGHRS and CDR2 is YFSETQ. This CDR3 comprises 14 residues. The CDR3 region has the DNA TGCGCCAGCAGCTCCGGGACAGGATTTTACGAGCAGTACTTC. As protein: CASSSGTGFYEQYF.

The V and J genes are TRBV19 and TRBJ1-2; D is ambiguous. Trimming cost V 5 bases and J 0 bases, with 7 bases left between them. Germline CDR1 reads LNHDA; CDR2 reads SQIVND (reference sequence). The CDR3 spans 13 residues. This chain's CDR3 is CASSRTPNYGYTF. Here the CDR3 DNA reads TGTGCCAGTAGTCGCACCCCTAACTATGGCTACACCTTC.

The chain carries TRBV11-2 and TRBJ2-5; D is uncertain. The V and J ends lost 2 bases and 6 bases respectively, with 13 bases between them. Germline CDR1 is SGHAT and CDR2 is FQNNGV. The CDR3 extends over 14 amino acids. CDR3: CASSLIESAKTQYF. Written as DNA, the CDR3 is TGTGCCAGCAGCTTAATCGAGTCGGCGAAGACCCAGTACTTC.

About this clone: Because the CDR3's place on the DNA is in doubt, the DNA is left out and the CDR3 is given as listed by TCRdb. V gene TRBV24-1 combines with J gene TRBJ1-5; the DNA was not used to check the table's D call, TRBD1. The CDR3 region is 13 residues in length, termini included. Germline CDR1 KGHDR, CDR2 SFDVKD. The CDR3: CATSESGFLHQHF.

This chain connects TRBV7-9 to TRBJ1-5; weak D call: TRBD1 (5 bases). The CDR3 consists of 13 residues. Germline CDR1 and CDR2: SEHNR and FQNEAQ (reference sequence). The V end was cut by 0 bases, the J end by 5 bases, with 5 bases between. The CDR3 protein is CASSLAGDQPQHF. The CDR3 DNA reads TGTGCCAGCAGCTTAGCAGGGGATCAGCCCCAGCATTTT. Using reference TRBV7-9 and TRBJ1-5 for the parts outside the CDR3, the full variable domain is DTGVSQNPRHKITKRGQNVTFRCDPISEHNRLYWYRQTLGQGPEFLTYFQNEAQLEKSRLLSDRFSAERPKGSFSTLEIQRTEQGDSAMYLCASSLAGDQPQHFGDGTRLSIL.